There are a few counts of the clone carrying this T cell receptor beta chain. This record comes from a study of blood T cell repertoires in COVID-19. Sequencing used immunoSEQ multiplex PCR; TCRdb keeps in-frame clones, though not all of them. The table shows 110,000 to 150,000 clones, with about 80% occurring only once. Symptom resolution, clearance, or two negative PCRs marked donors in Cohort 3 as recovered. The germline gives CDR1 SGHAT, CDR2 FQNNGV. V was pared by 2 bases and J by 7 bases, with 8 bases between. CDR3 size: 13 residues. The source of this sequence is a man in his fifties who had recovered from COVID-19. The sequencing input was PBMCs or T cells enriched from blood (not recorded which). The J gene is TRBJ1-4, the V gene TRBV11-2; D might be TRBD1 (5 bases). CDR3 in amino acids: CASSLQGAEKLFF. In DNA form, the CDR3 reads TGTGCCAGCAGCTTACAGGGCGCTGAAAAACTGTTTTTT.